This entry describes one T cell receptor beta chain. In its sample, this clonotype was seen many times. The specificity of this receptor is unknown. No per-base quality is available; no much larger clone lies one base away. The entry originates in a study of T cells after yellow fever vaccination (dated by TCRdb to about 2019). About the full investigation: The SMART-Seq v4 Ultra Low Input RNA kit was used to prepare libraries from fractions with low cell numbers. To track T-cell clones before and after primary and booster YFV17D yellow fever vaccination, bulk TCR alpha and beta repertoires were sequenced longitudinally. Blood samples were taken at several timepoints before and after primary and secondary immunization, and bulk PBMC replicates and cell subsets were isolated. The cohort comprised two healthy male donors, one aged 18 to 29 and one aged 30 to 40 years.

TCR cDNA was made using 5'RACE template switching, a step that added a universal primer site and unique molecular identifiers. Priming for cDNA synthesis came from both the TCR alpha and TCR beta constant segments. Library amplification involved two PCR steps, and the second step added sample barcodes and sequencing adapters. Libraries were sequenced on Illumina HiSeq 2500 (2x100 bp) or NovaSeq (2x150 bp). For the original study's pipeline: MIGEC handled demultiplexing of reads and collapsing into UMI consensus sequences, while MiXCR performed V(D)J alignment. Clonotypes responding to the vaccine were identified with edgeR on replicate PBMC samples, with the criteria of FDR below 0.01 and a log2 fold change above 5 up to day 15. Each bulk clonotype was labeled CD4 or CD8 based on which sequenced repertoire, CD4 or CD8, contained the clonotype at higher abundance. TCRdb reprocessing: public reads trimmed at Q25 with fastp, clones called with MiXCR, in-frame beta chains kept. Each record represents a unique CDR3 protein, reported with the most common genes and DNA among its rows. Clone size and V and J calls follow TCRdb, not the original study. The sample table holds about 630,000 distinct CDR3 sequences, of which over 9% were seen once. Together, the top ten hold 15% of the sample.

V ends up 8 bases short and J 5 bases short, with an unmatched junction base count of 11. There are 14 amino acids in the CDR3, from cysteine to phenylalanine inclusive. Only CDR3 DNA is held: 42 bases, read in frame from base 1. Taken from the germline V gene, the CDR1 and CDR2 loops are MNHNS and SASEGT. Overall results and qualifications from the work: Because only a couple of donors were included in the study, the extent to which the findings can be generalized is limited. A small fraction of clonotypes appeared in both the CD4 and CD8 compartments, likely as a result of convergent recombination. Compared with the primary T-cell response, the secondary T-cell response was weaker but faster, peaking on day 5 rather than day 15. Most clones expanded after primary vaccination were re-detected after the booster (just under 97% of CD4 and 80% to 90% of CD8), suggesting broad memory maintenance. Because abundant contaminating clonotypes from the bulk population could be contained in FACS-sorted repertoires, computational filtering was required.

This sample's treatment or condition label indicates: live attenuated yellow fever vaccine strain. Two biological replicates of bulk PBMCs were collected at each blood-draw timepoint. PBMCs were isolated from peripheral blood using a standard Ficoll-Paque protocol. RNA was extracted with TriZol from bulk PBMCs, CD4 and CD8 fractions, and dextramer-positive and dextramer-negative fractions. The sequence was obtained from a man aged 25 to 45 who received the YFV17D yellow fever vaccine. Sequencing was performed on PBMCs, taken on the day of the yellow fever booster vaccination. The chain links TRBV6-1 with TRBJ2-7; 8 nucleotides in the junction match TRBD2. The DNA reads as follows: TGTGCCAGCGGGCGGGGGGCAGGCCTAGACGAGCAGTACTTC. This gives the protein CASGRGAGLDEQYF.